This T cell receptor (beta chain) was recorded in a study of a mutant IDH1 vaccine in newly diagnosed glioma. Of note for this clone: Its antigen remains unidentified.

The CDR3 spans 14 residues. The V gene end was trimmed by 5 bases and the J gene end by 0 bases; junction bases not matched to a gene: 1. From germline, CDR1 is SGHVS and CDR2 FQNEAQ. Repertoires were generated with immunoSEQ multiplex PCR, while TCRdb's copy carries only in-frame clones and drops some. The sample includes tens of thousands of clones, 65% to 75% of them seen just once. Time point described: week 35, safety follow-up. A single vaccine dose contained 300 ug of mutant IDH1 20-mer peptide, and topical imiquimod was used with it. Patients were given eight vaccinations, scheduled in weeks 1, 3, 5, 7, 11, 15, 19 and 23.

The V call is TRBV7-8, the J call TRBJ1-3; 7 nucleotides align to TRBD1. The sequences come from PBMCs, collected from a glioma patient whose treatment included an IDH1 peptide vaccine. The clonotype originates from a man aged 45 to 65 with glioma. For the CDR3, the DNA is TGTGCCAGCAGCCGGACAGGCTCTGGAAACACCATATATTTT. Its protein is CASSRTGSGNTIYF.